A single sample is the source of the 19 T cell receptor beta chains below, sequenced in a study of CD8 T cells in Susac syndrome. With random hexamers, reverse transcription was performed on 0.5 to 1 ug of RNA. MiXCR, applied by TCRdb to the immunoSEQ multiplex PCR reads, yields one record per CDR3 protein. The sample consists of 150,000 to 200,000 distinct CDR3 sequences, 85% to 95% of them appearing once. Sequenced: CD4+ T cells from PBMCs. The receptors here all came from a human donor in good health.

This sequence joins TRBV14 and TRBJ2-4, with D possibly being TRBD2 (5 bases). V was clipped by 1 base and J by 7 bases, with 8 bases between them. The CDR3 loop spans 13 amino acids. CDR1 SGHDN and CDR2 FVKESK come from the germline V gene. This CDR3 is CASSQGGWNIQYF. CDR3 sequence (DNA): TGTGCCAGCAGCCAAGGAGGGTGGAACATTCAGTACTTC.

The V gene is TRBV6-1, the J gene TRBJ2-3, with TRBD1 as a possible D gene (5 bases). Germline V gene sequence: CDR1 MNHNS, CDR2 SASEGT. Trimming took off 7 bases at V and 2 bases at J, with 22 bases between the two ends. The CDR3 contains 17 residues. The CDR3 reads CASKRHQGPVTTDTQYF. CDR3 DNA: TGTGCCAGCAAGAGACATCAGGGTCCTGTGACCACAGATACGCAGTATTTT.

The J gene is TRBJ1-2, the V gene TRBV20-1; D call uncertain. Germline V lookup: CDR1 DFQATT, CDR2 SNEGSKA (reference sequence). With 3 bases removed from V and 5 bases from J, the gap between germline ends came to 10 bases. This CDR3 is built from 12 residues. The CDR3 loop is CSASSTGYGYTF. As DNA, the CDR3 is TGCAGTGCTAGTTCTACGGGGTATGGCTACACCTTC.

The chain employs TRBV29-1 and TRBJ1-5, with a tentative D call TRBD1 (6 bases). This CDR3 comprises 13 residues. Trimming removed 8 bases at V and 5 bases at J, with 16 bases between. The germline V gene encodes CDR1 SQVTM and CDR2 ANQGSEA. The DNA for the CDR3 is TGCAGCCCTTGCGGGGGCAGGGATCAGCCCCAGCATTTT. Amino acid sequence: CSPCGGRDQPQHF.

The CDR3 bases are TGTGCCAGCAGCCAAGCGTCAGCTAAAGGCGGCTACACCTTC. It translates to CASSQASAKGGYTF. The chain carries TRBV3-1 and TRBJ1-2; D gene unclear. CDR1 and CDR2 from the germline V gene are LGHDT and YNNKEL (reference sequence). Trimming left V 1 base short and J 8 bases short, with 14 bases between. The CDR3 is made up of 14 amino acids. Full variable domain (rest looked up from reference TRBV3-1 and TRBJ1-2): DTAVSQTPKYLVTQMGNDKSIKCEQNLGHDTMYWYKQDSKKFLKIMFSYNNKELIINETVPNRFSPKSPDKAHLNLHINSLELGDSAVYFCASSQASAKGGYTFGSGTRLTVV.

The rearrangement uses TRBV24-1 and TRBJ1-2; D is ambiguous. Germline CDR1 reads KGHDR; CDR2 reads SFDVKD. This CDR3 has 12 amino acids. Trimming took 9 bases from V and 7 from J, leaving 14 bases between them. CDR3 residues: CATHRDISGYTF. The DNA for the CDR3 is TGTGCCACCCACCGAGACATCAGTGGCTACACCTTC.

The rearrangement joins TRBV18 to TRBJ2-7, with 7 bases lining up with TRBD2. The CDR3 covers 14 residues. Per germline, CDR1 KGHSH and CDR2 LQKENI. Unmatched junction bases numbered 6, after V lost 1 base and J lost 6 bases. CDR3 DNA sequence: TGTGCCAGCTCACCACTCTCCGGGGAGGGCGAGCAGTACTTC. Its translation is CASSPLSGEGEQYF.

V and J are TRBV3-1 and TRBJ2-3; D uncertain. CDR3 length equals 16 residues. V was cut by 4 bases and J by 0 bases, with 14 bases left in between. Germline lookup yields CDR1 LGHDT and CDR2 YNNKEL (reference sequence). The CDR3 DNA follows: TGTGCCAGCAGCCCTAAGGGCATAGTGAGCACAGATACGCAGTATTTT. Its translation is CASSPKGIVSTDTQYF.

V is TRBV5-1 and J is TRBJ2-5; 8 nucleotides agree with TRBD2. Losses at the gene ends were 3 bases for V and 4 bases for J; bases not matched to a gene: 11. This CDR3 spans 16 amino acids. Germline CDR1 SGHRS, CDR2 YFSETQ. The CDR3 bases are TGCGCCAGCAGCTCCGGGGGGGCCCTTCAGTCAGAGACCCAGTACTTC. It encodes CASSSGGALQSETQYF.

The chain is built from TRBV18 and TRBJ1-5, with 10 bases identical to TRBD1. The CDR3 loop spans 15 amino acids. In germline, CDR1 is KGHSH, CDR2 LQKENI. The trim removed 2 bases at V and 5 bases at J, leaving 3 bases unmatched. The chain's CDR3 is CASSPEGQGYQPQHF. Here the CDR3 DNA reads TGTGCCAGCTCACCAGAGGGACAGGGGTATCAGCCCCAGCATTTT.

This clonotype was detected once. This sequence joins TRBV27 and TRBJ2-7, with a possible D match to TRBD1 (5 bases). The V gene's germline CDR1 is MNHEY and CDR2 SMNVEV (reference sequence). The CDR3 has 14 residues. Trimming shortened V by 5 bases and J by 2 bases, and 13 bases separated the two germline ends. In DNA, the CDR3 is TGTGCCAGCAGTACCTACAGGATACCCTACGAGCAGTACTTC. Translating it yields CASSTYRIPYEQYF.

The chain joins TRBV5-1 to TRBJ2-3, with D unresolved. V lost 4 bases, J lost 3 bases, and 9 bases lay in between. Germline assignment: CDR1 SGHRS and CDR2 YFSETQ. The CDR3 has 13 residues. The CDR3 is CASSLQETDTQYF. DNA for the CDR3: TGCGCCAGCAGCCTGCAGGAGACAGATACGCAGTATTTT.

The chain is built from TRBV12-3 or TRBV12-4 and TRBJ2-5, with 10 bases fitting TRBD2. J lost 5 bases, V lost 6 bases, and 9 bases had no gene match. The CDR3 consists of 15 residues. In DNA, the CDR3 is TGTGCCAGCAGCGCTAGCGGGGGCCATGGGGAGACCCAGTACTTC. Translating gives CASSASGGHGETQYF.

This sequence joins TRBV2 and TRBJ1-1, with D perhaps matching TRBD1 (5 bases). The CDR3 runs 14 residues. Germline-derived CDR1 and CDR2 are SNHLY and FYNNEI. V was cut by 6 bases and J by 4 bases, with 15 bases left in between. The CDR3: CASRGPRESTEAFF. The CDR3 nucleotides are TGTGCCAGCAGGGGACCACGAGAGAGCACTGAAGCTTTCTTT.

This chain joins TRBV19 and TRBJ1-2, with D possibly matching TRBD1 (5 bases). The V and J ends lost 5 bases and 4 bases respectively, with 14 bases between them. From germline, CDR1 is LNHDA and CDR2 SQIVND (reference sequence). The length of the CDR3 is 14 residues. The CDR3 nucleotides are TGTGCCAGTAGTCCGGGGGGGACCGTCTATGGCTACACCTTC. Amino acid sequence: CASSPGGTVYGYTF.

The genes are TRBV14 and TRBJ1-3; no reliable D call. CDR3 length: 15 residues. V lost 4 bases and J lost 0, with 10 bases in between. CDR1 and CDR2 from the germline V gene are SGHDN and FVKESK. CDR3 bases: TGTGCCAGCAGCCGGAATATCCACTCTGGAAACACCATATATTTT. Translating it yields CASSRNIHSGNTIYF.

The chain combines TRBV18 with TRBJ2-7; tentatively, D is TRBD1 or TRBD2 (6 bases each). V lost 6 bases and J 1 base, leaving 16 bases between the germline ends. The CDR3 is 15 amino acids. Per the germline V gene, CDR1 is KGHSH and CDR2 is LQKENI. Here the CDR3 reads CASSSRGGPSYEQYF. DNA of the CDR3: TGTGCCAGCTCCTCCCGTGGGGGGCCTTCCTACGAGCAGTACTTC.

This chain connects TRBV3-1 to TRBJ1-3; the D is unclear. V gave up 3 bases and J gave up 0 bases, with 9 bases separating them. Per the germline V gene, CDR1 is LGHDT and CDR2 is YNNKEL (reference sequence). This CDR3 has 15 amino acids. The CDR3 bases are TGTGCCAGCAGCCAGGGTTTGATCTCTGGAAACACCATATATTTT. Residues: CASSQGLISGNTIYF.

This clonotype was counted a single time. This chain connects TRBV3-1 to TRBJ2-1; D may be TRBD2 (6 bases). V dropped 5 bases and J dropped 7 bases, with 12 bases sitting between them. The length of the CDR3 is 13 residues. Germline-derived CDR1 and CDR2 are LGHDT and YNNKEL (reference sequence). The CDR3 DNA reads TGTGCCAGCAGCAGAGATGCGGGGAATGAGCAGTTCTTC. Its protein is CASSRDAGNEQFF.